This T cell receptor (beta chain) appears in the sequencing data of a study of T-cell reconstitution after alpha-beta-depleted transplantation in children. There are many counts of this clonotype. Construction of the TCRbeta library involved unique molecular identifiers. Using its own MiXCR run on the PCR reads, TCRdb lists one record per CDR3 protein. Among 600,000 to 700,000 distinct CDR3 sequences, around 17% were seen once, and the ten largest hold under 1.2%. The clonotype was recovered from a human donor who donated a stem cell graft to a child with acute myeloid leukemia. The sequenced sample was PBMCs from the stem cell graft donor, obtained from the stem cell graft.

The CDR3 sequence is CSARDRGLYGYTF. The DNA for the CDR3 is TGCAGTGCCAGGGACAGGGGTCTCTATGGCTACACCTTC. The V gene is TRBV20-1, the J gene TRBJ1-2; TRBD1 matches 10 bases. The CDR3 loop spans 13 amino acids. J gave up 4 bases and V 6 bases, and 5 bases lay outside the gene matches. CDR1 DFQATT and CDR2 SNEGSKA come from the germline V gene (reference sequence).